This paragraph covers one TCR beta chain sequence. What it recognizes is unknown. The data were taken from a study of T cell responses to AZD1222 COVID-19 vaccine. Study-wide points: White British ancestry dominated among donors, who included more females, and clonal diversity was possibly underestimated. The span of vaccine-associated CD4 TCRs extended across spike, with dominance at 160-218 and 743-854.

Trimming took 6 bases from V and 5 from J; bases not matched to a gene: 9. The CDR3 covers 14 residues. Germline-derived CDR1 and CDR2 are MNHEY and SMNVEV (reference sequence). This table comes from immunoSEQ multiplex PCR, and its TCRdb copy is limited to in-frame clones, with some not included. Seen here are 100,000 or so clones, roughly 87% observed once, and the top ten hold approximately 15%. The TCR originated in an adult in good health. The input for sequencing was peripheral blood, taken on day 0 of AZD1222 vaccination. The J gene is TRBJ2-5, the V gene TRBV27; 7 bases are shared with TRBD2. CDR3 protein: CASRMEGGPETQYF. CDR3 sequence (DNA): TGTGCCAGCAGAATGGAGGGAGGGCCCGAGACCCAGTACTTC.